One and the same sample provided the 26 T cell receptor beta chains below, sequenced in a study of blood T cell repertoires in COVID-19. Measured with immunoSEQ multiplex PCR; TCRdb has only the in-frame clones, and not every one. Of 70,000 to 85,000 clones listed, roughly nine tenths were seen once; the top ten hold approximately 9%. Input material: peripheral blood. Source of these receptors: a human donor in a cohort sampled during active COVID-19.

The chain employs TRBV29-1 and TRBJ1-1; D ambiguous. The V gene's germline CDR1 is SQVTM and CDR2 ANQGSEA. V shed 2 bases and J shed 3 bases, with 7 bases lying between them. The length of the CDR3 is 12 residues. In DNA, the CDR3 is TGCAGCGTTGAAAGAAGCTACACTGAAGCTTTCTTT. This gives the protein CSVERSYTEAFF.

This clone was picked up a small number of times. This chain uses TRBV30 with TRBJ2-1; D perhaps matches TRBD2 (5 bases). Germline V gives CDR1 GTSNPN, CDR2 SVGIG (reference sequence). The CDR3 consists of 13 residues. The V end lost 0 bases, the J end lost 2 bases, and 5 bases lay between the germline ends. The chain's CDR3 is CAWSVLAYNEQFF. The CDR3, as DNA: TGTGCCTGGAGTGTACTAGCCTACAATGAGCAGTTCTTC. The full variable domain, with the rest looked up from reference TRBV30 and TRBJ2-1, is SQTIHQWPATLVQPVGSPLSLECTVEGTSNPNLYWYRQAAGRGLQLLFYSVGIGQISSEVPQNLSASRPQDRQFILSSKKLLLSDSGFYLCAWSVLAYNEQFFGPGTRLTVL.

This chain uses TRBV18 with TRBJ2-3; possibly TRBD1 for D (6 bases). The germline gives CDR1 KGHSH, CDR2 LQKENI. Trimming took 6 bases from V and 3 from J, leaving 22 bases between them. This CDR3 comprises 17 residues. CDR3 region: CASSLHHTGLKTDTQYF. The CDR3 region has the DNA TGTGCCAGCTCCCTCCACCACACAGGGTTAAAAACAGATACGCAGTATTTT.

This rearrangement joins TRBV4-3 to TRBJ2-1; 11 bases line up with TRBD2. CDR1 is LGHNA and CDR2 is YSLEER in the germline V gene. The trim removed 5 bases at V and 4 bases at J, leaving 16 bases unmatched. The CDR3 covers 19 residues. The CDR3 here is CASSALLAGGPTRYNEQFF. The DNA of the CDR3 is TGCGCCAGCAGCGCCCTCCTAGCGGGAGGTCCAACCCGTTACAATGAGCAGTTCTTC.

The gene calls are TRBV21-1 and TRBJ2-7; the listed D gene, TRBD1, was not tested against the DNA. TRBV21-1 is a documented pseudogene. The CDR3 loop spans 16 amino acids. This chain's CDR3 is CASSIIRGTVPYEQYF. The CDR3 nucleotides are TGTGCCAGCAGCATAATAAGGGGAACGGTTCCCTACGAGCAGTACTTC.

The chain is built from TRBV7-8 and TRBJ2-1, with 7 bases that match TRBD2. The V gene's germline CDR1 is SGHVS and CDR2 FQNEAQ. The CDR3 covers 15 residues. Trimming cost V 5 bases and J 4 bases; bases outside gene matches: 8. CDR3 DNA sequence: TGTGCCAGCAGCCGCCCGGGACTACGATACAATGAGCAGTTCTTC. This gives the protein CASSRPGLRYNEQFF.

The chain has TRBV21-1 and TRBJ1-4. TRBV21-1 is tagged as a pseudogene. This CDR3 has 16 amino acids. DNA of the CDR3: TGTGCCAGCAGCAAAGAGGCGAGGGCCCGAGGGGAAAAACTGTTTTTT. It is translated as CASSKEARARGEKLFF.

The J gene is TRBJ1-5, the V gene TRBV28; the D is unclear. CDR1 is MDHEN, CDR2 SYDVKM, per germline. The ends were cut back, 4 bases at V and 5 bases at J, with 12 bases in the middle. This CDR3 is built from 14 residues. CDR3 region: CASSSPQFHQPQHF. DNA for the CDR3: TGTGCCAGCAGTTCCCCCCAGTTCCATCAGCCCCAGCATTTT.

V and J are TRBV11-1 and TRBJ2-7; 9 bases are a match to TRBD2. J gave up 2 bases and V 6 bases, and 8 bases lay outside the gene matches. Germline V CDR1 and CDR2: SGHAT, FQDESV (reference sequence). The CDR3 is made up of 15 amino acids. The CDR3 coding sequence is TGTGCCAGCAGAGCGACTAGCGGAGGCCCCTACGAGCAGTACTTC. Encoded protein: CASRATSGGPYEQYF. The variable domain in full, with the rest retrieved from reference TRBV11-1 and TRBJ2-7, is EAEVAQSPRYKITEKSQAVAFWCDPISGHATLYWYRQILGQGPELLVQFQDESVVDDSQLPKDRFSAERLKGVDSTLKIQPAELGDSAMYLCASRATSGGPYEQYFGPGTRLTVT.

This clone has a single count. The chain joins TRBV5-4 to TRBJ2-1; 7 positions match TRBD1. The length of the CDR3 is 14 residues. V was clipped by 3 bases and J by 4 bases; unmatched bases: 4. The germline V gene encodes CDR1 SGHNT and CDR2 YYREEE (reference sequence). CDR3 DNA sequence: TGTGCCAGCAGCTCAAAGGGGGCGTACAATGAGCAGTTCTTC. This sequence encodes CASSSKGAYNEQFF.

The chain uses TRBV7-9 and TRBJ2-1, with D maybe TRBD2 (5 bases). V gave up 5 bases and J gave up 6 bases, with 14 bases separating them. Germline CDR1 and CDR2: SEHNR and FQNEAQ (reference sequence). The CDR3 is 14 residues long. The CDR3 DNA is TGTGCCAGCAGCCCTCCGACTACCTTCAATGAGCAGTTCTTC. This gives the protein CASSPPTTFNEQFF.

This sequence joins TRBV4-2 and TRBJ2-7; maybe TRBD2 (5 bases). The CDR3 sequence is 14 residues long. CDR1 and CDR2 (germline): LGHNA, YNFKEQ. V lost 0 bases, J lost 3 bases, and 9 bases lay in between. Here the CDR3 reads CASSQDLSGYEQYF. The CDR3 bases are TGTGCCAGCAGCCAAGATCTGAGCGGCTACGAGCAGTACTTC.

A note on this clone: This CDR3 is also generated by other DNA sequences in the sample. The CDR3 DNA follows: TGTGCCAGCAGCGCTGGGGGAGGAAATGAAAAACTGTTTTTT. Amino acids: CASSAGGGNEKLFF. This rearrangement joins TRBV9 to TRBJ1-4; weak D call: TRBD1 (5 bases). V was cut by 3 bases and J by 5 bases, with 11 bases left in between. The germline V gene has CDR1 SGDLS and CDR2 YYNGEE. The CDR3 consists of 14 residues. Full variable domain (outside the CDR3, taken from reference TRBV9 and TRBJ1-4): DSGVTQTPKHLITATGQRVTLRCSPRSGDLSVYWYQQSLDQGLQFLIQYYNGEERAKGNILERFSAQQFPDLHSELNLSSLELGDSALYFCASSAGGGNEKLFFGSGTQLSVL.

The chain has TRBV27 and TRBJ2-7; 9 bases are shared with TRBD1. The CDR3 length is 15 residues. Trimming cost V 0 bases and J 7 bases; bases outside gene matches: 7. The germline V gene has CDR1 MNHEY and CDR2 SMNVEV (reference sequence). CDR3 sequence reads: CASSLSRDRVREQYF. The CDR3 DNA follows: TGTGCCAGCAGTTTATCGAGGGACAGGGTTCGGGAGCAGTACTTC.

The rearrangement joins TRBV27 to TRBJ1-2; 8 bases align to TRBD1. The CDR3 length is 13 residues. The V gene's germline CDR1 is MNHEY and CDR2 SMNVEV (reference sequence). The J segment lost 6 bases and the V segment lost 2 bases, leaving 2 bases of the junction unmatched. The CDR3 loop is CASSLQGADGYTF. The CDR3 nucleotides are TGTGCCAGCAGTTTACAGGGGGCCGATGGCTACACCTTC.

This clone appeared once. The chain is built from TRBV9 and TRBJ1-3, with D tentatively TRBD1 (6 bases). CDR3 length: 18 amino acids. Germline V gene data show CDR1 as SGDLS and CDR2 as YYNGEE. The V end lost 1 base, the J end lost 0 bases, and 17 bases lay between the germline ends. The CDR3 DNA is TGTGCCAGCAGCGTAACAGGGTGGGGACGTGGCTCTGGAAACACCATATATTTT. Translation: CASSVTGWGRGSGNTIYF.

The chain joins TRBV5-1 to TRBJ2-7; TRBD2 matches at 10 bases. CDR3 length equals 16 residues. Germline assignment: CDR1 SGHRS and CDR2 YFSETQ. With 0 bases clipped from V and 3 bases from J, the junction kept 6 bases outside the gene matches. CDR3 coding DNA: TGCGCCAGCAGCTTGGCAACTAGCGGGAATTACTACGAGCAGTACTTC. Translation: CASSLATSGNYYEQYF.

The chain combines TRBV19 with TRBJ2-1, with 14 bases that match TRBD2. This CDR3 has 17 amino acids. The germline V gene has CDR1 LNHDA and CDR2 SQIVND (reference sequence). After removal of 2 bases from V and 7 bases from J, the junction contained 7 bases not matched to a gene. CDR3 nucleotide sequence: TGTGCCAGTAGTATAAGACTAGCGGGAGGGCCGGGAAATGAGCAGTTCTTC. Its translation: CASSIRLAGGPGNEQFF.

V gene TRBV5-1 combines with J gene TRBJ2-1; TRBD2 agrees at 13 bases. This CDR3 is 16 amino acids long. Germline-derived CDR1 and CDR2 are SGHRS and YFSETQ. The trim removed 4 bases at V and 6 bases at J, leaving 7 bases unmatched. This chain's CDR3 is CASSLSGTSGVNEQFF. CDR3 in DNA: TGCGCCAGCAGCCTGTCCGGGACTAGCGGGGTCAATGAGCAGTTCTTC.

The chain employs TRBV7-2 and TRBJ2-2, with 7 positions matching TRBD2. Germline-derived CDR1 and CDR2 are SGHTA and FQGNSA. J was trimmed by 2 bases and V by 6 bases; bases with no gene match: 9. This CDR3 region has 16 residues. CDR3 nucleotide sequence: TGTGCCAGCAGACCCCCCGGACTAGAAAACACCGGGGAGCTGTTTTTT. Its protein is CASRPPGLENTGELFF.

V usage is TRBV4-2 and J usage is TRBJ2-1, with D tentatively TRBD2 (5 bases). The CDR3 spans 12 residues. Germline assignment: CDR1 LGHNA and CDR2 YNFKEQ. V lost 2 bases and J 6 bases, leaving 5 bases between the germline ends. This chain's CDR3 is CASSQTSNEQFF. The CDR3 DNA reads TGTGCCAGCAGCCAAACTAGCAATGAGCAGTTCTTC.

The rearrangement joins TRBV11-1 to TRBJ2-7, with TRBD1 matching over 9 bases. V trimming: 6 bases; J trimming: 4 bases; junction bases outside the gene matches: 13. Looked up from germline, CDR1 is SGHAT and CDR2 is FQDESV (reference sequence). The CDR3 contains 16 residues. Here the CDR3 DNA reads TGTGCCAGCAGACCGAGGGACACAGGGGGCGCTTACGAGCAGTACTTC. It codes for CASRPRDTGGAYEQYF.

V usage is TRBV11-3 and J usage is TRBJ1-1; a possible D gene is TRBD1 (6 bases). There are 14 residues in the CDR3. The germline V gene has CDR1 SGHNT and CDR2 YENEEA. V was trimmed by 2 bases and J by 1 base, leaving 8 bases between them. The CDR3 DNA reads as TGTGCCAGCAGCTTACAGGGGTCGAACACTGAAGCTTTCTTT. Protein: CASSLQGSNTEAFF.

The chain employs TRBV5-4 and TRBJ2-3; weak D call: TRBD1 (6 bases). CDR3 length: 15 residues. V gave up 0 bases and J gave up 4 bases, with 12 bases separating them. Germline values: CDR1 SGHNT, CDR2 YYREEE (reference sequence). CDR3 sequence reads: CASSLVTGWPDTQYF. The CDR3 DNA sequence: TGTGCCAGCAGCTTGGTTACAGGGTGGCCAGATACGCAGTATTTT.

The chain uses TRBV27 and TRBJ1-2; 11 positions match TRBD1. The CDR3 consists of 15 residues. J gave up 3 bases and V 4 bases, and 4 bases lay outside the gene matches. Germline CDR1 MNHEY, CDR2 SMNVEV (reference sequence). DNA of the CDR3: TGTGCCAGCAGTTCCCGGGACAGGGGGTACTATGGCTACACCTTC. This sequence encodes CASSSRDRGYYGYTF.

This chain joins TRBV3-1 (or the pseudogene TRBV3-2) and TRBJ2-2; D ambiguous. Trimming cost V 0 bases and J 2 bases, with 10 bases left between them. Germline V gene lookup returns CDR1 LGHDT and CDR2 YNNKEL (reference sequence). This CDR3 spans 16 amino acids. The CDR3 is CASSQDRTGNTGELFF. The CDR3 nucleotides read TGTGCCAGCAGCCAAGATAGAACGGGTAACACCGGGGAGCTGTTTTTT.